This TCR beta chain derives from a study of T cell clonality in common variable immunodeficiency. Overall study findings and caveats: Reportedly, TCR beta sequences from common variable immunodeficiency showed fewer deletions and N-nucleotide insertions.

The sample holds many counts of this clone. What it binds is not known. The read halts 3 residues ahead of the CDR3 end, with the missing end drawn from the germline J gene. J gave up 7 bases and V 4 bases, and 13 bases lay outside the gene matches. CDR3 length equals 16 residues. Germline V lookup: CDR1 DFQATT, CDR2 SNEGSKA (reference sequence). Profiled with immunoSEQ multiplex PCR; TCRdb holds only in-frame clones, not every one. The specimen has 45,000 to 55,000 clones, none found just once. Sequences were obtained from peripheral blood mononuclear cells. The clonotype comes from a person aged 18-70 years in good health. V gene TRBV20-1 combines with J gene TRBJ2-1; the match to TRBD2 covers 10 bases. The DNA read from the CDR3 is TGCAGTGCTACGGGTCTACTAGCGGGATTAACTAATGAG. Its translation: CSATGLLAGLTNE. The entire CDR3 protein reads CSATGLLAGLTNEQFF.